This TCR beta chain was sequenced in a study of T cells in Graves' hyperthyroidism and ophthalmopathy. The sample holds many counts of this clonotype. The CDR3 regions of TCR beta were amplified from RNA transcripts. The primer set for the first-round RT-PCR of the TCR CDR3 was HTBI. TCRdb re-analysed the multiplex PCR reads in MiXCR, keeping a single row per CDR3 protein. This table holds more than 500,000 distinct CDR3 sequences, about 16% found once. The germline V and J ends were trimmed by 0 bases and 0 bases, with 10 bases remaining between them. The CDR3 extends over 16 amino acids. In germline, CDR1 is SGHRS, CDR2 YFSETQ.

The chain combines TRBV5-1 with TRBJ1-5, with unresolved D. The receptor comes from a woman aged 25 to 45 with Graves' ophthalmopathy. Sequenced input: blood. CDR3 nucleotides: TGCGCCAGCAGCTTGGAAGAGGGTTATAGCAATCAGCCCCAGCATTTT. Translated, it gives CASSLEEGYSNQPQHF.